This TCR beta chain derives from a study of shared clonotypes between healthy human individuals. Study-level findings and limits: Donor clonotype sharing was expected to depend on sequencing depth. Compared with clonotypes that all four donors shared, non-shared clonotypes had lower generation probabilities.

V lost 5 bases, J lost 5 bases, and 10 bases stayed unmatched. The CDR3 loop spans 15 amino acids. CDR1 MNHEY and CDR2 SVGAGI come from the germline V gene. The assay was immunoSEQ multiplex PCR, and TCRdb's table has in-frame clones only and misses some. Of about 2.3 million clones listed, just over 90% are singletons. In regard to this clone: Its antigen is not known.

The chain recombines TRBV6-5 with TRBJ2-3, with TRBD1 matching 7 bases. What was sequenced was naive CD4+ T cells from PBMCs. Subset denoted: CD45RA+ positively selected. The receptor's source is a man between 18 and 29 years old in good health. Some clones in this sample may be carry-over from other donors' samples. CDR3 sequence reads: CASSQSQGVLDTQYF. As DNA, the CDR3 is TGTGCCAGCAGTCAATCTCAGGGGGTATTAGATACGCAGTATTTT.